This TCR beta chain originates from a study of blood T cell repertoires in COVID-19. Study background: Italy, Spain and the United States were the sources of the convalescent and acute COVID-19 samples. Nucleic acid was either cDNA or gDNA, and it came from T cells, B-cell-depleted T cells, or PBMCs.

In the authors' methods: The authors estimated nucleated cell counts from reference gene primer amplification. The data were produced by immunoSEQ multiplex PCR, yet TCRdb's version contains in-frame clones alone and is incomplete. The D gene and trimming were derived from the DNA, and the V and J assignments and clone size from that table. Of 200,000 to 250,000 clones detected, less than 85% appear once; the ten largest clones hold around 7.8%. With V trimmed by 7 bases and J by 6 bases, 15 bases remained unmatched. From germline, CDR1 is SNHLY and CDR2 FYNNEI. The CDR3 extends over 15 amino acids. Patients at the Seattle site were enrolled during active infection and followed longitudinally.

The chain joins TRBV2 to TRBJ2-7, with 7 bases that match TRBD1. The sequence was obtained from a woman of 80 years or more with COVID-19, enrolled during active disease. Source material: peripheral blood. CDR3 sequence (DNA): TGTGCCAGCACCCCAGGATGGGGACAGATCGGCGAGCAGTACTTC. It translates to CASTPGWGQIGEQYF. Together with reference TRBV2 and TRBJ2-7, the CDR3 gives the full variable domain: EPEVTQTPSHQVTQMGQEVILRCVPISNHLYFYWYRQILGQKVEFLVSFYNNEISEKSEIFDDQFSVERPDGSNFTLKIRSTKLEDSAMYFCASTPGWGQIGEQYFGPGTRLTVT.